This T cell receptor beta chain was sequenced in a study of blood T cell repertoires in COVID-19 (dated by TCRdb to the early 2020s). As for the study more broadly: The collaborator samples originated in the United States, Italy and Spain and spanned the acute and convalescent phases of COVID-19. The material from the prospective study consisted of cDNA or gDNA derived from T cells, B-cell-depleted T cells, or PBMCs. Deeply sampled blood TCRbeta repertoires from subjects exposed to, actively infected with, or recovered from COVID-19 were included in the dataset. A freely available public database, intended as a resource for researchers studying the immune response to SARS-CoV-2, is where the repertoires were released. The samples were drawn from two sources: the first 160 participants of the ongoing ImmuneRACE study, and 1,000 to 1,500 subjects contributed by 6 global collaborators. Nearly every sample came with metadata listing a de-identified subject ID, COVID-19 status, age in years and sex. Where available, HLA class I and class II types were obtained from metadata supplied by the sample provider rather than from assay-based typing.

The investigation overall reported the following: Clinical and demographic metadata were provided uncurated, with the amount varying by source and participant.

TCRbeta CDR3 regions were amplified from genomic DNA by means of the immunoSEQ Assay, a bias-controlled multiplex PCR. Regarding the original processing steps: The number of nucleated cells in each sample was estimated by amplification of reference gene primers within the assay. Sequence reads were collapsed and filtered to measure the absolute abundance of every unique TCRbeta CDR3 rearrangement. Productive Simpson clonality was computed per sample as the square root of Simpson's diversity index over productive rearrangements. TCRdb mirrors the immuneACCESS table, restricted to in-frame sequences. Some clones are absent from its copies; in checked studies, under half trace to an unresolved V gene, and the reason for the others is unknown. V, J and clone size derive from that table, while D and trimming were established from the DNA sequence. This sample lists roughly 670,000 clones; 75% to 90% were detected once. The top ten clonotypes cover under 0.3% of the sample.

Its CDR3 holds 16 amino acids, cysteine through phenylalanine. The read is trimmed to its CDR3 DNA, 48 bases read in frame from base 1. In the germline V gene (reference sequence), CDR1 corresponds to SEHNR and CDR2 to FQNEAQ. Cut back by 1 base and 4 bases, the V and J ends lie 14 bases apart. This clone was observed a single time. There is no known antigen for this receptor. Base qualities are not provided; no much larger clone lies one nucleotide away. The collaborating institutions used their own protocols to collect whole blood in K2EDTA tubes. For TCRbeta analysis, collaborator samples were shipped as frozen whole blood, as isolated PBMCs, or as DNA extracted from either sample type.

The sample was peripheral blood. Here the chain combines TRBV7-9 and TRBJ1-3, and TRBD1 may be the D gene, going by 6 matching bases. This receptor was taken from a woman in her late teens or twenties with acute or convalescent COVID-19. CDR3 protein: CASSLVLYREGNTIYF. The sequenced DNA is TGTGCCAGCAGCTTAGTTCTTTACAGGGAAGGAAACACCATATATTTT.